A single sample is the source of the 16 T cell receptor beta chains below, sequenced in a study of CD4 T cells in relation to SARS-CoV-2 and coronaviruses. This table comes from immunoSEQ multiplex PCR, and its TCRdb copy is limited to in-frame clones, with some not included. The sample has tens of thousands of clones, 90% to 95% seen once; the top ten hold approximately 0.37%. The sample consisted of naive CD4+ T cells from PBMCs. Specified subset: naive CD4+ T cells isolated by negative enrichment. The receptors were sampled from an adult with COVID-19.

This clone is a singleton in its sample. In DNA, the CDR3 is TGCGCCAGCACAGGGGGGGGGCCAGAGACCCAGTACTTC. Translated, it gives CASTGGGPETQYF. The chain is built from TRBV5-1 and TRBJ2-5; possibly TRBD1 or TRBD2 for D (7 bases each). The ends were cut back, 6 bases at V and 4 bases at J, with 13 bases in the middle. The V gene's germline CDR1 is SGHRS and CDR2 YFSETQ. The CDR3 runs 13 residues.

V and J are TRBV25-1 and TRBJ1-2, with 7 nucleotides matching TRBD1. Per germline, CDR1 MGHDK and CDR2 SYGVNS. V lost 5 bases, J lost 5 bases, and 5 bases stayed unmatched. The CDR3 consists of 13 residues. CDR3 protein: CASSKTGIYGYTF. The CDR3 nucleotides read TGTGCCAGCAGTAAGACAGGGATATATGGCTACACCTTC.

The chain employs TRBV2 and TRBJ2-6, with D hard to call. Trimming left V 8 bases short and J 0 bases short, with 14 bases between. The CDR3 has 16 residues. Germline CDR1 SNHLY, CDR2 FYNNEI. CDR3 amino acids: CASSGLRSSGANVLTF. The CDR3, as DNA: TGTGCCAGCTCCGGCCTAAGAAGCTCTGGGGCCAACGTCCTGACTTTC.

V is TRBV9 and J is TRBJ2-7; TRBD2 matches 7 bases. CDR1 and CDR2 (germline): SGDLS, YYNGEE. The junction had 10 bases not matched to a gene; V was cut back by 4 bases and J by 3 bases. This CDR3 has 15 amino acids. CDR3 residues: CASSPRRASGYEQYF. The CDR3 DNA reads TGTGCCAGCAGCCCTCGCAGGGCTAGCGGCTACGAGCAGTACTTC. The whole variable domain, filled in from reference TRBV9 and TRBJ2-7, reads DSGVTQTPKHLITATGQRVTLRCSPRSGDLSVYWYQQSLDQGLQFLIQYYNGEERAKGNILERFSAQQFPDLHSELNLSSLELGDSALYFCASSPRRASGYEQYFGPGTRLTVT.

V and J are TRBV24-1 and TRBJ2-7, with a weak D call TRBD2 (6 bases). Trimming pared 1 base from V and 1 base from J, leaving 19 bases between. The CDR3 consists of 18 residues. Germline V gene lookup returns CDR1 KGHDR and CDR2 SFDVKD. The CDR3 region has the DNA TGTGCCACCAGTGATTTCTTGTCGGGACTTACCGCATCCTACGAGCAGTACTTC. Encoded protein: CATSDFLSGLTASYEQYF.

The chain couples TRBV27 to TRBJ2-3, with a weak D call TRBD2 (5 bases). CDR3 size: 15 residues. Trimming cost V 6 bases and J 0 bases, with 13 bases left between them. Germline values: CDR1 MNHEY, CDR2 SMNVEV (reference sequence). CDR3 coding DNA: TGTGCCAGCAGCCGTACTAGTTATAGCACAGATACGCAGTATTTT. Protein product: CASSRTSYSTDTQYF.

This rearrangement joins TRBV6-1 to TRBJ1-5; D call uncertain. V lost 2 bases to trimming and J lost 2 bases, with 10 bases between them. The CDR3 sequence is 15 residues long. Germline V CDR1 and CDR2: MNHNS, SASEGT. The CDR3 DNA is TGTGCCAGCAGTGAACGCCTGGCGGGCAATCAGCCCCAGCATTTT. Protein: CASSERLAGNQPQHF.

The rearrangement links TRBV18 to TRBJ2-7; 9 bases are shared with TRBD1. Trimming at V came to 3 bases and at J to 1 base, leaving 7 bases not matched to a gene. Germline loops: CDR1 KGHSH, CDR2 LQKENI. The CDR3 loop spans 16 amino acids. The CDR3: CASSPLTGTGSYEQYF. The CDR3 nucleotides read TGTGCCAGCTCACCCTTAACCGGGACAGGGTCCTACGAGCAGTACTTC.

This clone was seen just once. V and J are TRBV7-7 and TRBJ2-5; 10 nucleotides match TRBD2. Germline CDR1 is SSHAT and CDR2 is FNYEAQ (reference sequence). V shed 5 bases and J 1 base; nucleotides not matched to a gene: 10. The length of the CDR3 is 17 residues. CDR3 region: CASSQLASGRAQETQYF. The DNA for the CDR3 is TGTGCCAGCAGCCAACTTGCTAGCGGGAGAGCCCAAGAGACCCAGTACTTC.

The chain recombines TRBV10-3 with TRBJ1-1; D may be TRBD1 (5 bases). The CDR3 is made up of 14 amino acids. Germline loops: CDR1 ENHRY, CDR2 SYGVKD. Trimming removed 0 bases from V and 2 bases from J, with 7 bases in between. CDR3: CAISESQGNTEAFF. The CDR3 region has the DNA TGTGCCATCAGTGAGTCGCAGGGTAACACTGAAGCTTTCTTT.

The chain uses TRBV20-1 and TRBJ2-2, with D possibly being TRBD1 (5 bases). V lost 3 bases, J lost 1 base, and 9 bases lay in between. CDR1 is DFQATT, CDR2 SNEGSKA, per germline (reference sequence). This CDR3 contains 14 residues. CDR3 protein: CSASHQGNTGELFF. The CDR3 nucleotides read TGCAGTGCTAGTCATCAGGGGAACACCGGGGAGCTGTTTTTT.

The chain carries TRBV5-4 and TRBJ1-2; possible D gene TRBD1, 5 bases. Germline CDR1 reads SGHNT; CDR2 reads YYREEE (reference sequence). Trimming removed 0 bases at V and 3 bases at J, with 6 bases between. The CDR3 length is 13 residues. The CDR3 DNA reads as TGTGCCAGCAGCTTGGGAGGGGACTATGGCTACACCTTC. This gives the protein CASSLGGDYGYTF.

The V gene is TRBV30, the J gene TRBJ1-3; D not certain. V was clipped by 0 bases and J by 2 bases, with 11 bases between them. This CDR3 comprises 15 residues. Germline V gene lookup returns CDR1 GTSNPN and CDR2 SVGIG (reference sequence). In DNA form, the CDR3 reads TGTGCCTGGAGTGTTCCGGGGTTCCCTGGAAACACCATATATTTT. Translating gives CAWSVPGFPGNTIYF.

The chain carries TRBV7-2 and TRBJ2-7; unclear D gene. Germline lookup yields CDR1 SGHTA and CDR2 FQGNSA. V was clipped by 3 bases and J by 3 bases, with 9 bases between them. This CDR3 is built from 13 residues. In DNA, the CDR3 is TGTGCCAGCAGCTTTGCCCCGATCTACGAGCAGTACTTC. Its translation: CASSFAPIYEQYF.

This clone was seen only once. The chain employs TRBV27 and TRBJ1-2, with TRBD1 identical over 8 bases. CDR3 size: 14 residues. Germline loops: CDR1 MNHEY, CDR2 SMNVEV (reference sequence). V dropped 6 bases and J dropped 6; count of bases not matched to a gene: 9. The CDR3 sequence: CASRAGGAGNGYTF. DNA for the CDR3: TGTGCCAGCAGAGCAGGGGGCGCCGGGAATGGCTACACCTTC.

The rearrangement joins TRBV30 to TRBJ2-3; the D is unclear. The CDR3 sequence is 13 residues long. Germline CDR1 GTSNPN, CDR2 SVGIG (reference sequence). Trimming pared 2 bases from V and 2 bases from J, leaving 8 bases between. CDR3: CAWSTRPTDTQYF. DNA of the CDR3: TGTGCCTGGAGTACGCGACCCACAGATACGCAGTATTTT.